One sample yielded the 30 T cell receptor beta chains listed below, sequenced in a study of T-cell reconstitution after alpha-beta-depleted transplantation in children. Unique molecular identifiers were incorporated into the prepared TCRbeta library. TCRdb independently ran MiXCR on the PCR reads; one entry per CDR3 protein. The sample contains roughly 340,000 distinct CDR3 sequences, about 17% of which appear only once. The specimen was PBMCs, mostly from graft donor cells, collected 360 days after TCRalphabeta/CD19-depleted stem cell transplant. These receptors were collected from a male patient under 10 years old who had a stem cell transplant for acute lymphoblastic leukemia, so the T cells may come from the graft donor.

The rearrangement uses TRBV4-3 and TRBJ2-4; D perhaps matches TRBD2 (6 bases). Trimming shortened V by 4 bases and J by 9 bases, and 13 bases separated the two germline ends. Per germline, CDR1 LGHNA and CDR2 YSLEER. This CDR3 spans 13 amino acids. Here the CDR3 reads CASSPSEGRIQYF. The CDR3 bases are TGCGCCAGCAGCCCCTCGGAGGGACGCATTCAGTACTTC.

This clonotype was seen more than once but under ten times. The chain recombines TRBV7-9 with TRBJ2-1; 11 nucleotides match TRBD2. The J segment lost 5 bases and the V segment lost 4 bases, leaving 4 bases of the junction unmatched. The CDR3 consists of 15 residues. CDR1 is SEHNR, CDR2 FQNEAQ, per germline (reference sequence). The CDR3 region is CASSSGLAGNNEQFF. The CDR3 bases are TGTGCCAGCAGCTCCGGACTAGCGGGTAACAATGAGCAGTTCTTC.

This clonotype appeared a few times. The rearrangement joins TRBV30 to TRBJ2-5; D uncertain. CDR1 is GTSNPN and CDR2 is SVGIG in the germline V gene (reference sequence). The CDR3 sequence is 13 residues long. V was trimmed by 0 bases and J by 9 bases, leaving 14 bases between them. Written as DNA, the CDR3 is TGTGCCTGGAGTGTACAAGAAGAGTCGCCCCAGTACTTC. Translated: CAWSVQEESPQYF. Looking up the rest from reference TRBV30 and TRBJ2-5 gives the full variable domain: SQTIHQWPATLVQPVGSPLSLECTVEGTSNPNLYWYRQAAGRGLQLLFYSVGIGQISSEVPQNLSASRPQDRQFILSSKKLLLSDSGFYLCAWSVQEESPQYFGPGTRLLVL.

The chain combines TRBV10-2 with TRBJ2-7; perhaps TRBD2 as D (6 bases). V gave up 8 bases and J gave up 2 bases, with 16 bases separating them. Germline V lookup: CDR1 WSHSY, CDR2 SAAADI. The CDR3 covers 14 residues. The CDR3 DNA reads as TGCGCCAGCGGTAACCGGGACTCCCCCTACGAGCAGTACTTC. It specifies CASGNRDSPYEQYF.

V is TRBV5-5 and J is TRBJ2-3, with D perhaps given as TRBD1 or TRBD2 (5 bases each). CDR1 and CDR2 (germline): SGHKS, YYEKEE (reference sequence). The CDR3 is made up of 16 amino acids. V lost 4 bases and J lost 5, with 20 bases in between. CDR3 bases: TGTGCCAGCAGCCACGGACCCGGGACCCTAGAAGATACGCAGTATTTT. Protein: CASSHGPGTLEDTQYF.

The table lists this clonotype with a few counts. The chain carries TRBV20-1 and TRBJ2-1; TRBD2 aligns across 10 bases. Germline loops: CDR1 DFQATT, CDR2 SNEGSKA (reference sequence). V shed 0 bases and J 4 bases; nucleotides not matched to a gene: 6. The CDR3 spans 16 residues. The CDR3 is CSARDWRTSGYNEQFF. The DNA of the CDR3 is TGCAGTGCTAGAGATTGGCGGACTAGCGGATACAATGAGCAGTTCTTC.

The J gene is TRBJ2-1, the V gene TRBV21-1. TRBV21-1 is flagged as a pseudogene. This CDR3 spans 10 amino acids. CDR3 in DNA: TGTGCCAGCAGCTATCCTAAGCAGTTCTTC. Protein: CASSYPKQFF.

As regards this clonotype: Given a much more abundant clone one base away, this may be a read error. V is TRBV12-3 or TRBV12-4 and J is TRBJ2-5; 14 bases map to TRBD2. The CDR3 covers 19 residues. CDR3 nucleotide sequence: TGTGCCATCAGTTTAACTACGGGGACTAGCGGGAGCCCACGAGAGACCCAGTACTTC. It specifies CAISLTTGTSGSPRETQYF.

The rearrangement links TRBV28 to TRBJ2-5; 10 bases agree with TRBD2. Germline trimming cut 5 bases from V and 3 bases from J; bases unmatched to any gene: 15. The CDR3 has 18 amino acids. In germline, CDR1 is MDHEN, CDR2 SYDVKM. Here the CDR3 DNA reads TGTGCCAGCAGTCCCTGGCTAGCGGGAGCCCAGGGGAAAGAGACCCAGTACTTC. Translated: CASSPWLAGAQGKETQYF. Combining the CDR3 with reference TRBV28 and TRBJ2-5 gives the whole variable domain DVKVTQSSRYLVKRTGEKVFLECVQDMDHENMFWYRQDPGLGLRLIYFSYDVKMKEKGDIPEGYSVSREKKERFSLILESASTNQTSMYLCASSPWLAGAQGKETQYFGPGTRLLVL.

This clonotype was counted many times. This chain connects TRBV15 to TRBJ2-1; TRBD2 aligns across 8 bases. The CDR3 runs to 15 residues. V shed 5 bases, J shed 7 bases, and the junction held 10 bases outside the gene matches. Germline lookup yields CDR1 LNHNV and CDR2 YYDKDF (reference sequence). CDR3 protein: CATSPGTRIENEQFF. The CDR3 DNA reads TGTGCCACCAGCCCCGGGACTAGGATAGAGAATGAGCAGTTCTTC.

This clonotype was seen ten or more times. This chain connects TRBV7-8 to TRBJ1-4; weak D call: TRBD1 (6 bases). CDR3 length: 14 amino acids. The V end lost 5 bases, the J end lost 7 bases, and 14 bases lay between the germline ends. CDR1 is SGHVS and CDR2 is FQNEAQ in the germline V gene. CDR3 bases: TGTGCCAGCAGCCCCAGGGTCAGGGGTGAAAAACTGTTTTTT. This translates into CASSPRVRGEKLFF.

V and J are TRBV4-1 and TRBJ1-3; no clear D gene. CDR1 and CDR2 (germline): MGHRA, YSYEKL. The CDR3 loop spans 16 amino acids. V was pared by 2 bases and J by 2 bases, with 13 bases between. The CDR3 here is CASSQHPKGTGNTIYF. DNA of the CDR3: TGCGCCAGCAGCCAACATCCGAAGGGAACTGGAAACACCATATATTTT.

The rearrangement uses TRBV20-1 and TRBJ2-3; D call uncertain. The V end was cut by 4 bases, the J end by 2 bases, with 10 bases between. This CDR3 is built from 13 residues. The germline gives CDR1 DFQATT, CDR2 SNEGSKA (reference sequence). The CDR3 loop is CSATSTATDTQYF. CDR3 coding DNA: TGCAGTGCTACGTCCACGGCCACAGATACGCAGTATTTT.

The chain combines TRBV7-8 with TRBJ1-2; D is ambiguous. The CDR3 consists of 12 residues. In germline, CDR1 is SGHVS, CDR2 FQNEAQ. Deletions cut 7 bases from V and 6 bases from J, with 12 bases between. The CDR3 DNA reads TGTGCCAGCACCCTTCCCGGGGATGGCTACACCTTC. Its protein is CASTLPGDGYTF.

V gene TRBV5-5 combines with J gene TRBJ1-5, with TRBD1 matching 7 bases. The ends lost 0 bases at V and 0 bases at J; junction bases unmatched: 9. This CDR3 spans 18 amino acids. Germline lookup yields CDR1 SGHKS and CDR2 YYEKEE (reference sequence). DNA for the CDR3: TGTGCCAGCAGCTTGGCCATCGTGGCAGGGGGTAGCAATCAGCCCCAGCATTTT. It codes for CASSLAIVAGGSNQPQHF.

The rearrangement uses TRBV7-8 and TRBJ2-6; a weak D match, TRBD2 (6 bases). Germline values: CDR1 SGHVS, CDR2 FQNEAQ. V was pared by 4 bases and J by 0 bases, with 10 bases between. CDR3 length: 16 residues. The DNA for the CDR3 is TGTGCCAGCAGCTCGGGAGTGCCCTCTGGGGCCAACGTCCTGACTTTC. Protein sequence: CASSSGVPSGANVLTF.

The J gene is TRBJ2-1, the V gene TRBV5-1; TRBD2 matches at 8 bases. The germline V gene has CDR1 SGHRS and CDR2 YFSETQ. This CDR3 contains 15 residues. The junction had 7 bases not matched to a gene; V was cut back by 1 base and J by 7 bases. The CDR3 nucleotides read TGCGCCAGCAGCTTGCGAGCGGGAGTTCAGAATGAGCAGTTCTTC. This gives the protein CASSLRAGVQNEQFF. Full variable domain (outside the CDR3, taken from reference TRBV5-1 and TRBJ2-1): KAGVTQTPRYLIKTRGQQVTLSCSPISGHRSVSWYQQTPGQGLQFLFEYFSETQRNKGNFPGRFSGRQFSNSRSEMNVSTLELGDSALYLCASSLRAGVQNEQFFGPGTRLTVL.

This clonotype was picked up a small number of times. This chain joins TRBV7-6 and TRBJ1-1, with 7 bases fitting TRBD1. This CDR3 is 15 amino acids long. The V segment lost 0 bases and the J segment 3 bases; nucleotides outside the gene matches: 4. Germline-derived CDR1 and CDR2 are SGHVS and FNYEAQ. The CDR3 DNA reads TGTGCCAGCAGCTTAGCGCGACAGGGCGACACTGAAGCTTTCTTT. Amino acids: CASSLARQGDTEAFF. The whole variable domain, remainder taken from reference TRBV7-6 and TRBJ1-1, is GAGVSQSPRYKVTKRGQDVALRCDPISGHVSLYWYRQALGQGPEFLTYFNYEAQQDKSGLPNDRFSAERPEGSISTLTIQRTEQRDSAMYRCASSLARQGDTEAFFGQGTRLTVV.

This clonotype showed up just a few times. The rearrangement joins TRBV4-1 to TRBJ1-1, with 8 bases fitting TRBD1. The CDR3 length is 15 residues. Germline V gene data show CDR1 as MGHRA and CDR2 as YSYEKL. The trim removed 0 bases at V and 2 bases at J, leaving 2 bases unmatched. This chain's CDR3 is CASSQEDRDNTEAFF. The CDR3 bases are TGCGCCAGCAGCCAAGAGGACAGGGATAACACTGAAGCTTTCTTT.

This clonotype came up a few times. V is TRBV4-3 and J is TRBJ2-1; no definite D call. Germline assignment: CDR1 LGHNA and CDR2 YSLEER. The CDR3 sequence is 12 residues long. V was pared by 6 bases and J by 6 bases, with 9 bases between. Written as DNA, the CDR3 is TGCGCCAGCAGAGGGCCCACCAATGAGCAGTTCTTC. Translated, it gives CASRGPTNEQFF.

The chain combines TRBV5-1 with TRBJ2-5; D is unresolved. V was trimmed by 5 bases and J by 2 bases, leaving 19 bases between them. There are 16 residues in the CDR3. Germline CDR1 and CDR2: SGHRS and YFSETQ. In nucleotides, the CDR3 is TGCGCCAGCAGGGGCCCGCAAGGCAGGCTTCAAGAGACCCAGTACTTC. Protein sequence: CASRGPQGRLQETQYF.

The rearrangement links TRBV5-1 to TRBJ2-2; 8 bases agree with TRBD1. The CDR3 consists of 17 residues. J lost 2 bases, V lost 2 bases, and 8 bases had no gene match. Germline CDR1 is SGHRS and CDR2 is YFSETQ. The DNA for the CDR3 is TGCGCCAGCAGCTTCCCCCTGGACAGGGCCAACACCGGGGAGCTGTTTTTT. It specifies CASSFPLDRANTGELFF.

There are a few counts of this clonotype. The chain is built from TRBV7-9 and TRBJ2-1; D uncertain. This CDR3 is built from 15 residues. Germline values: CDR1 SEHNR, CDR2 FQNEAQ (reference sequence). V was trimmed by 5 bases and J by 8 bases, leaving 19 bases between them. CDR3 residues: CASSPSSGSVDEQFF. The CDR3 bases are TGTGCCAGCAGCCCGTCTAGTGGATCGGTCGATGAGCAGTTCTTC.

A few counts support this clonotype. The chain couples TRBV7-9 to TRBJ2-7; D might be TRBD2 (5 bases). The germline gives CDR1 SEHNR, CDR2 FQNEAQ (reference sequence). The CDR3 loop spans 14 amino acids. V gave up 4 bases and J gave up 0 bases, with 10 bases separating them. Here the CDR3 DNA reads TGTGCCAGCAGCTCTAGCTCCAGCTCCTACGAGCAGTACTTC. It is translated as CASSSSSSSYEQYF.

CDR3 protein: CASSWTSRTYEQYF. The DNA for the CDR3 is TGCGCCAGCAGCTGGACTAGCCGCACCTACGAGCAGTACTTC. V is TRBV4-3 and J is TRBJ2-7, with TRBD2 identical over 8 bases. The CDR3 is made up of 14 amino acids. V gave up 5 bases and J gave up 2 bases; unmatched junction bases: 5. Germline CDR1 LGHNA, CDR2 YSLEER.

The genes are TRBV3-1 and TRBJ2-1; weak D call: TRBD2 (5 bases). The CDR3 spans 14 residues. Germline V gene data show CDR1 as LGHDT and CDR2 as YNNKEL (reference sequence). V was pared by 8 bases and J by 5 bases, with 16 bases between. The CDR3 DNA reads as TGTGCCAGCGGTTCCGAGACTATGAACAATGAGCAGTTCTTC. Translating it yields CASGSETMNNEQFF.

This clonotype was seen repeatedly, ten times or more. This chain joins TRBV10-3 and TRBJ2-7; no firm D call. V was shortened by 1 base and J by 3 bases, with 4 bases between the two germline ends. Germline V lookup: CDR1 ENHRY, CDR2 SYGVKD. The CDR3 totals 12 residues. The CDR3 DNA is TGTGCCATCAGTGAGTTAGACTACGAGCAGTACTTC. It is translated as CAISELDYEQYF.

The DNA for the CDR3 is TGTGCCAGCAGCCCCTGGACTAGCGGGAGAACAGATACGCAGTATTTT. Translation gives CASSPWTSGRTDTQYF. V and J are TRBV7-2 and TRBJ2-3, with 13 bases fitting TRBD2. Germline-derived CDR1 and CDR2 are SGHTA and FQGNSA. Losses at the gene ends were 5 bases for V and 3 bases for J; bases not matched to a gene: 5. The length of the CDR3 is 16 residues.

This clonotype was found many times. The chain combines TRBV5-6 with TRBJ2-3, with 7 bases matching TRBD2. Germline V gene lookup returns CDR1 SGHDT and CDR2 YYEEEE. The CDR3 is 16 amino acids. V lost 3 bases and J lost 2; bases outside the gene matches: 9. The CDR3, as DNA: TGTGCCAGCAGCTCCGACCGGGAGGCCTACACAGATACGCAGTATTTT. Translated, it gives CASSSDREAYTDTQYF. Filled out from reference TRBV5-6 and TRBJ2-3, the complete variable domain reads DAGVTQSPTHLIKTRGQQVTLRCSPKSGHDTVSWYQQALGQGPQFIFQYYEEEERQRGNFPDRFSGHQFPNYSSELNVNALLLGDSALYLCASSSDREAYTDTQYFGPGTRLTVL.

This clonotype occurred many times. The chain employs TRBV12-3 or TRBV12-4 and TRBJ2-7; the match to TRBD1 covers 7 bases. After removal of 1 base from V and 6 bases from J, the junction contained 9 bases not matched to a gene. The CDR3 consists of 15 residues. The CDR3: CASSLGQGMGPEQYF. The CDR3, as DNA: TGTGCCAGCAGTTTAGGACAGGGAATGGGTCCCGAGCAGTACTTC.